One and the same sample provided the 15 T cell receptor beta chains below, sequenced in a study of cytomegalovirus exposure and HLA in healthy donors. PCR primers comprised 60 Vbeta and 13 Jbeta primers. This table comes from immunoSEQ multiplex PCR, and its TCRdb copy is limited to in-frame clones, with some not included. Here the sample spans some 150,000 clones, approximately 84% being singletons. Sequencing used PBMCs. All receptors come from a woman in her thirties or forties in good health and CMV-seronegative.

The CDR3 DNA is TGTGCCAGCAGCCCCAGAGGACAGGGAGAGACCCAGTACTTC. Its protein product is CASSPRGQGETQYF. The V call is TRBV9, the J call TRBJ2-5; TRBD1 matches 8 bases. The CDR3 is made up of 14 amino acids. With V trimmed by 4 bases and J by 4 bases, 6 bases remained unmatched. In germline, CDR1 is SGDLS, CDR2 YYNGEE.

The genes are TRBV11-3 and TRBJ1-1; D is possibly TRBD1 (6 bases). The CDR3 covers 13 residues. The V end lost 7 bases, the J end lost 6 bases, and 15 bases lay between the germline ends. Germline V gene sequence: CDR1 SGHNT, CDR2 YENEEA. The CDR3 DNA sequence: TGTGCCAGCACCAACCGGGGGGGCCCTGAAGCTTTCTTT. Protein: CASTNRGGPEAFF.

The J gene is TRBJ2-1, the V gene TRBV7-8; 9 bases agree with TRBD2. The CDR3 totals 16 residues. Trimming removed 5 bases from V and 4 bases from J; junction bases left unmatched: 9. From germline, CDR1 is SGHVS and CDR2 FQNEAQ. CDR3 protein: CASSQPRTSEYNEQFF. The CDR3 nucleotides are TGTGCCAGCAGCCAACCGCGGACTAGCGAATACAATGAGCAGTTCTTC. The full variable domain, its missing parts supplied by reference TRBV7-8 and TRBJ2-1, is GAGVSQSPRYKVAKRGQDVALRCDPISGHVSLFWYQQALGQGPEFLTYFQNEAQLDKSGLPSDRFFAERPEGSVSTLKIQRTQQEDSAVYLCASSQPRTSEYNEQFFGPGTRLTVL.

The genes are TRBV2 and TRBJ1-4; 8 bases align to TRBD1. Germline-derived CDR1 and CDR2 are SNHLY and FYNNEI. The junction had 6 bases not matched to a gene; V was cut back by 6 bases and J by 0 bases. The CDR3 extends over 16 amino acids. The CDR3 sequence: CASRKDRAATNEKLFF. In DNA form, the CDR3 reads TGTGCCAGCAGAAAGGACAGGGCTGCAACTAATGAAAAACTGTTTTTT.

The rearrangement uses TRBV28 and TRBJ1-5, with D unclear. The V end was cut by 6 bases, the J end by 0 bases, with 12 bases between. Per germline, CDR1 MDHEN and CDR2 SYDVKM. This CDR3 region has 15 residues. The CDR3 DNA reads TGTGCCAGCAGCCCACAAGTGTTTAGCAATCAGCCCCAGCATTTT. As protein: CASSPQVFSNQPQHF.

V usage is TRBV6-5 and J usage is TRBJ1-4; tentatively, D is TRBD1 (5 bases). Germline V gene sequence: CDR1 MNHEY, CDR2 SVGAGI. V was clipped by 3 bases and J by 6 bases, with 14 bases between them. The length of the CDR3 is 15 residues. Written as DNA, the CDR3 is TGTGCCAGCAGTTATCAGGGCTGGTGGTATGAAAAACTGTTTTTT. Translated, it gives CASSYQGWWYEKLFF.

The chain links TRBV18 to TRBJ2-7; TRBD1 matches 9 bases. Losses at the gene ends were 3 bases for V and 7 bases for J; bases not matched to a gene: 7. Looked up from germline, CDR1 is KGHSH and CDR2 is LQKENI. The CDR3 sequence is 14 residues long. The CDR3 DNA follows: TGTGCCAGCTCACCGCTAAGACAGGGGGGAGAGCAGTACTTC. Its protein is CASSPLRQGGEQYF.

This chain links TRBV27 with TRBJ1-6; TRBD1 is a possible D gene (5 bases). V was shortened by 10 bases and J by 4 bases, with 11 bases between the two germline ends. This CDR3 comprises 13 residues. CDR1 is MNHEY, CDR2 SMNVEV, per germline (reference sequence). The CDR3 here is CATGGRYNSPLHF. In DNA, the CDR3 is TGTGCCACCGGGGGACGGTATAATTCACCCCTCCACTTT.

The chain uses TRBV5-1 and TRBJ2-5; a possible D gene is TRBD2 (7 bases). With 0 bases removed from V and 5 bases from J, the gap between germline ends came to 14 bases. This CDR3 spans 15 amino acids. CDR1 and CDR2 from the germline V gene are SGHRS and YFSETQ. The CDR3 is CASSLAGGLGETQYF. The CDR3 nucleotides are TGCGCCAGCAGCTTGGCCGGGGGGCTGGGGGAGACCCAGTACTTC. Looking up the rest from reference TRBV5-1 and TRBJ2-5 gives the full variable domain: KAGVTQTPRYLIKTRGQQVTLSCSPISGHRSVSWYQQTPGQGLQFLFEYFSETQRNKGNFPGRFSGRQFSNSRSEMNVSTLELGDSALYLCASSLAGGLGETQYFGPGTRLLVL.

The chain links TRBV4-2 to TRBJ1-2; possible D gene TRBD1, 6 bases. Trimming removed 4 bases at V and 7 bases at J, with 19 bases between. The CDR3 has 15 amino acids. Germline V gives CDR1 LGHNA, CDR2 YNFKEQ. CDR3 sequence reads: CASSPVSGGRGGYTF. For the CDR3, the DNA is TGTGCCAGCAGCCCCGTGTCGGGGGGGCGCGGTGGCTACACCTTC.

The CDR3, as DNA: TGCGCCAGCAGCTTCTCCAAGGGAGGGGGCACTGAAGCTTTCTTT. This sequence encodes CASSFSKGGGTEAFF. The V and J genes are TRBV5-1 and TRBJ1-1; D perhaps matches TRBD1 (6 bases). From germline, CDR1 is SGHRS and CDR2 YFSETQ. The CDR3 is 15 amino acids. V was shortened by 2 bases and J by 4 bases, with 15 bases between the two germline ends.

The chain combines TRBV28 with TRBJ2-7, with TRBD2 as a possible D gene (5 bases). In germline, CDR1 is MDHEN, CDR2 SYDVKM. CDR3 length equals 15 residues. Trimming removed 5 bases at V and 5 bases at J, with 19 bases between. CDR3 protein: CASSQISGNMNEQYF. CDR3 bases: TGTGCCAGCAGTCAAATAAGCGGAAATATGAACGAGCAGTACTTC.

CDR3 loop: CASSFDGLISSYEQYF. The CDR3 DNA sequence: TGTGCCAGCAGCTTCGACGGACTCATCAGCTCCTACGAGCAGTACTTC. The genes are TRBV5-4 and TRBJ2-7, with D tentatively TRBD2 (5 bases). V gave up 2 bases and J gave up 0 bases, with 15 bases separating them. The CDR3 loop spans 16 amino acids. Looked up from germline, CDR1 is SGHNT and CDR2 is YYREEE (reference sequence).

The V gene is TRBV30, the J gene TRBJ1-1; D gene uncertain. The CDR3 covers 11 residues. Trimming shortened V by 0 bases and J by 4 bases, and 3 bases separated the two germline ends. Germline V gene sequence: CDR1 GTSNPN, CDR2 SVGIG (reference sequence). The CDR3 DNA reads TGTGCCTGGAGTGTGAGCACTGAAGCTTTCTTT. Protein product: CAWSVSTEAFF.

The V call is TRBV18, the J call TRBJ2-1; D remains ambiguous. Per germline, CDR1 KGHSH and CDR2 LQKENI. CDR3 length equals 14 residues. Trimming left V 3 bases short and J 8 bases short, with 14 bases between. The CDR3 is CASSPMQAGDEQFF. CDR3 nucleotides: TGTGCCAGCTCACCTATGCAAGCAGGCGATGAGCAGTTCTTC.